This entry lists 32 T cell receptor beta chains sequenced from one sample in a study of cytotoxic CD8 clonotypes in ibrutinib-treated CLL. Sequencing was performed with immunoSEQ multiplex PCR; in TCRdb, only in-frame clones are kept and a portion is missing. Counted here are roughly 250,000 clones, under 80% occurring once; the ten biggest clones make up approximately 15%. The material was PBMCs, obtained after 24 months of ibrutinib treatment. The receptors shown here come from a human donor with chronic lymphocytic leukemia.

The CDR3: CASSAQLAVLEQYF. CDR3 DNA: TGTGCCAGCAGTGCCCAGCTAGCGGTCTTGGAGCAGTACTTC. The rearrangement uses TRBV6-1 and TRBJ2-7; 7 nucleotides match TRBD2. The V and J ends lost 4 bases and 7 bases, in that order; junction bases with no gene match: 10. CDR1 is MNHNS, CDR2 SASEGT, per germline. The CDR3 totals 14 residues.

A few counts support this clone. The rearrangement joins TRBV5-1 to TRBJ2-1; 10 nucleotides match TRBD2. The CDR3 length is 15 residues. CDR1 is SGHRS, CDR2 YFSETQ, per germline. Trimming cost V 1 base and J 5 bases; bases outside gene matches: 3. In DNA form, the CDR3 reads TGCGCCAGCAGCTTGACTAGCGGGAACCACAATGAGCAGTTCTTC. It yields the protein CASSLTSGNHNEQFF.

The genes are TRBV11-2 and TRBJ1-1; possible D gene TRBD1, 6 bases. The germline CDR1 and CDR2 sequences are SGHAT and FQNNGV. The CDR3 is 14 residues long. Trimming took off 1 base at V and 6 bases at J, with 12 bases between the two ends. The CDR3 loop is CASSLGGPRAEAFF. For the CDR3, the DNA is TGTGCCAGCAGCTTAGGGGGGCCGAGGGCTGAAGCTTTCTTT.

This sequence joins TRBV20-1 and TRBJ2-7; D is uncertain. V was trimmed by 6 bases and J by 6 bases, leaving 12 bases between them. This CDR3 is built from 11 residues. Germline CDR1 reads DFQATT; CDR2 reads SNEGSKA (reference sequence). The CDR3 protein is CSAPMLLEQYF. DNA of the CDR3: TGCAGTGCCCCCATGCTTCTCGAGCAGTACTTC.

The chain couples TRBV19 to TRBJ2-7; D is perhaps TRBD2 (5 bases). The CDR3 spans 13 residues. CDR1 LNHDA and CDR2 SQIVND come from the germline V gene (reference sequence). V was cut by 4 bases and J by 5 bases, with 12 bases left in between. The CDR3 DNA is TGTGCCAGTAGTAAACGAGGACTGGACGAGCAGTACTTC. Protein: CASSKRGLDEQYF.

V usage is TRBV30 and J usage is TRBJ2-7; 12 positions match TRBD2. CDR1 and CDR2 from the germline V gene are GTSNPN and SVGIG (reference sequence). The junction had 17 bases not matched to a gene; V was cut back by 1 base and J by 4 bases. The CDR3 is 19 amino acids. CDR3 DNA sequence: TGTGCCTGGAGTGCTCCTCTTACTAGCGGGAGGCCGTCGGGGTACGAGCAGTACTTC. It encodes CAWSAPLTSGRPSGYEQYF.

The chain recombines TRBV28 with TRBJ1-2; possibly TRBD1 for D (6 bases). Germline lookup yields CDR1 MDHEN and CDR2 SYDVKM. CDR3 length: 15 amino acids. The V and J ends lost 5 bases and 8 bases respectively, with 21 bases between them. The CDR3 nucleotides are TGTGCCAGCAGTGCGCCGGGGGGGCTCCCAGAGGGCTACACCTTC. Translation: CASSAPGGLPEGYTF.

The V and J genes are TRBV28 and TRBJ1-3, with 11 nucleotides matching TRBD1. The CDR3 covers 16 residues. CDR1 and CDR2 from the germline V gene are MDHEN and SYDVKM. The V and J ends lost 4 bases and 2 bases, in that order; junction bases with no gene match: 4. CDR3 amino acids: CASSSVGQGAGNTIYF. The CDR3 bases are TGTGCCAGCAGTTCAGTGGGACAGGGGGCTGGAAACACCATATATTTT.

The chain has TRBV4-2 and TRBJ2-3; 7 nucleotides agree with TRBD2. The length of the CDR3 is 18 residues. V shed 1 base and J 0 bases; nucleotides not matched to a gene: 10. Germline lookup yields CDR1 LGHNA and CDR2 YNFKEQ. CDR3 in DNA: TGTGCCAGCAGCCAAGGGGGGGGTAAAGGTAGGAGCACAGATACGCAGTATTTT. It specifies CASSQGGGKGRSTDTQYF.

This chain joins TRBV29-1 and TRBJ1-2; D remains unclear. The V gene lost 5 bases and the J gene lost 7 bases, with 11 bases spanning the gap. Germline V gene sequence: CDR1 SQVTM, CDR2 ANQGSEA. This CDR3 spans 11 amino acids. The CDR3 DNA sequence: TGCAGCGTTTTATTTGGTTTTGGCTACACCTTC. Translation gives CSVLFGFGYTF.

V usage is TRBV5-1 and J usage is TRBJ1-2; no clear D gene. The CDR3 loop spans 15 amino acids. Trimming pared 6 bases from V and 1 base from J, leaving 16 bases between. The germline CDR1 and CDR2 sequences are SGHRS and YFSETQ. CDR3 nucleotide sequence: TGCGCCAGCACCCTTTTGGGAGAGGGTAACTATGGCTACACCTTC. This codes for CASTLLGEGNYGYTF.

The chain is built from TRBV19 and TRBJ2-7, with 10 positions matching TRBD2. Per germline, CDR1 LNHDA and CDR2 SQIVND (reference sequence). V lost 5 bases, J lost 4 bases, and 11 bases stayed unmatched. CDR3 length: 16 amino acids. The CDR3 loop reads CASSADSGRASYEQYF. For the CDR3, the DNA is TGTGCCAGTAGTGCGGACAGCGGGAGGGCCTCGTACGAGCAGTACTTC.

The gene calls are TRBV27 and TRBJ2-3; 8 nucleotides line up with TRBD2. The CDR3 covers 16 residues. Germline V gene lookup returns CDR1 MNHEY and CDR2 SMNVEV (reference sequence). Germline trimming cut 7 bases from V and 2 bases from J; bases unmatched to any gene: 11. This CDR3 is CASIVSGARSTDTQYF. The CDR3 DNA follows: TGTGCCAGCATCGTTAGCGGGGCAAGATCCACAGATACGCAGTATTTT.

This clone was recorded a few times. In the same sample, other DNA sequences code for this CDR3. This chain's CDR3 is CASSLGRPYEQYF. In DNA, the CDR3 is TGTGCCAGCAGTTTAGGGCGACCCTACGAGCAGTACTTC. V gene TRBV27 combines with J gene TRBJ2-7; no reliable D call. With 2 bases removed from V and 2 bases from J, the gap between germline ends came to 7 bases. Germline CDR1 is MNHEY and CDR2 is SMNVEV (reference sequence). The CDR3 has 13 amino acids.

The rearrangement links TRBV30 to TRBJ2-7, with D maybe TRBD2 (5 bases). Germline V lookup: CDR1 GTSNPN, CDR2 SVGIG (reference sequence). This CDR3 is 11 amino acids long. V was shortened by 8 bases and J by 6 bases, with 14 bases between the two germline ends. The CDR3 loop is CARSEGLEQYF. CDR3 nucleotides: TGTGCCCGCAGCGAGGGTCTCGAGCAGTACTTC. The variable domain in full, completed from reference TRBV30 and TRBJ2-7, reads SQTIHQWPATLVQPVGSPLSLECTVEGTSNPNLYWYRQAAGRGLQLLFYSVGIGQISSEVPQNLSASRPQDRQFILSSKKLLLSDSGFYLCARSEGLEQYFGPGTRLTVT.

CDR3 region: CASSLHTGNEQFF. CDR3 sequence (DNA): TGTGCCAGCAGCCTTCACACTGGAAATGAGCAGTTCTTC. The chain couples TRBV6-6 to TRBJ2-1, with unresolved D. This CDR3 is 13 amino acids long. Germline V gene sequence: CDR1 MNHNY, CDR2 SVGAGI (reference sequence). The V end lost 6 bases, the J end lost 7 bases, and 13 bases lay between the germline ends.

The chain recombines TRBV5-1 with TRBJ1-2; 7 bases fit TRBD1. There are 13 residues in the CDR3. Germline V gene data show CDR1 as SGHRS and CDR2 as YFSETQ. Trimming removed 4 bases from V and 5 bases from J; junction bases left unmatched: 5. This chain's CDR3 is CASSQGERYGYTF. The CDR3 DNA reads as TGCGCCAGCAGCCAGGGGGAGCGATATGGCTACACCTTC.

The chain recombines TRBV6-1 with TRBJ1-1; D is undetermined. Between the trimmed V and J ends, which lost 4 bases and 1 base, there was a span of 10 bases. Looked up from germline, CDR1 is MNHNS and CDR2 is SASEGT. The CDR3 has 14 residues. CDR3 protein: CASSVYRENTEAFF. DNA for the CDR3: TGTGCCAGCAGTGTCTACAGAGAGAACACTGAAGCTTTCTTT.

Only a few counts were recorded for this clone. The rearrangement uses TRBV28 and TRBJ1-2; a possible D gene is TRBD1 (5 bases). The CDR3 spans 14 residues. Trimming removed 2 bases from V and 14 bases from J, with 21 bases in between. Germline CDR1 and CDR2: MDHEN and SYDVKM. CDR3 DNA sequence: TGTGCCAGCAGTTTAGGGCAGGGTCGTCCCCCTTGGACCTTC. As protein: CASSLGQGRPPWTF.

The chain employs TRBV7-9 and TRBJ1-4; no definite D call. Trimming took 6 bases from V and 8 from J, leaving 13 bases between them. This CDR3 is 13 amino acids long. Germline CDR1 and CDR2: SEHNR and FQNEAQ (reference sequence). The CDR3 region has the DNA TGTGCCAGCAGATTGGAGGGTGGGGAAAAACTGTTTTTT. Translated: CASRLEGGEKLFF.

The J gene is TRBJ2-3, the V gene TRBV5-8; TRBD2 aligns across 12 bases. Germline assignment: CDR1 SGHTS and CDR2 YDEGEE. The CDR3 has 17 residues. The junction had 10 bases not matched to a gene; V was cut back by 4 bases and J by 4 bases. This CDR3 reads CASSQGRLAGDPDTQYF. In DNA, the CDR3 is TGTGCCAGCAGCCAGGGGCGACTAGCGGGAGATCCAGATACGCAGTATTTT.

The V call is TRBV30, the J call TRBJ2-7, with a tentative D call TRBD2 (5 bases). Germline CDR1 reads GTSNPN; CDR2 reads SVGIG (reference sequence). V was pared by 2 bases and J by 3 bases, with 5 bases between. The CDR3 length is 11 residues. The CDR3 reads CAWSRDYEQYF. The DNA for the CDR3 is TGTGCCTGGAGTCGGGACTACGAGCAGTACTTC.

The chain employs TRBV29-1 and TRBJ2-2; 10 nucleotides match TRBD2. This CDR3 has 15 residues. Germline CDR1 is SQVTM and CDR2 is ANQGSEA. V dropped 4 bases and J dropped 2; count of bases not matched to a gene: 4. The CDR3 nucleotides are TGCAGCGTTGTAGCTAGCGGGAGCAACACCGGGGAGCTGTTTTTT. Protein product: CSVVASGSNTGELFF.

The chain employs TRBV7-9 and TRBJ2-7; D not resolved. The CDR3 has 15 amino acids. CDR1 is SEHNR, CDR2 FQNEAQ, per germline (reference sequence). The germline V and J ends were trimmed by 3 bases and 1 base, with 13 bases remaining between them. The CDR3 DNA reads as TGTGCCAGCAGCTTCGCGACACCTCCTTCCTACGAGCAGTACTTC. Translating gives CASSFATPPSYEQYF.

J is TRBJ1-2 and V is TRBV29-1; no reliable D call. V lost 8 bases and J 6 bases, leaving 19 bases between the germline ends. Germline assignment: CDR1 SQVTM and CDR2 ANQGSEA. The CDR3 consists of 13 residues. CDR3 protein: CSTDRSGTDGYTF. The DNA of the CDR3 is TGCAGCACCGACCGGTCTGGAACTGATGGCTACACCTTC.

This chain links TRBV7-2 with TRBJ1-4; D remains ambiguous. Germline V gene lookup returns CDR1 SGHTA and CDR2 FQGNSA. The V end lost 5 bases, the J end lost 1 base, and 5 bases lay between the germline ends. There are 13 residues in the CDR3. The chain's CDR3 is CASSLLTNEKLFF. CDR3 DNA sequence: TGTGCCAGCAGCCTACTAACTAATGAAAAACTGTTTTTT.

The V call is TRBV5-1, the J call TRBJ1-2; a possible D gene is TRBD1 (6 bases). Trimming cost V 3 bases and J 6 bases, with 15 bases left between them. Germline CDR1 reads SGHRS; CDR2 reads YFSETQ. There are 14 residues in the CDR3. The CDR3 bases are TGCGCCAGCAGCTCACGGTGGACAGAGGATGGCTACACCTTC. As protein: CASSSRWTEDGYTF.

The gene calls are TRBV20-1 and TRBJ2-1; D is undetermined. Trimming cost V 0 bases and J 6 bases, with 3 bases left between them. In germline, CDR1 is DFQATT, CDR2 SNEGSKA (reference sequence). This CDR3 has 11 residues. The CDR3 bases are TGCAGTGCTAGAGATCGCAATGAGCAGTTCTTC. Encoded protein: CSARDRNEQFF.

The rearrangement links TRBV9 to TRBJ2-3; 7 bases match TRBD2. J gave up 3 bases and V 4 bases, and 14 bases lay outside the gene matches. This CDR3 contains 17 residues. From germline, CDR1 is SGDLS and CDR2 YYNGEE. The CDR3 spells CASSFQITGLTTDTQYF. The CDR3 DNA is TGTGCCAGCAGCTTCCAGATTACGGGACTAACAACAGATACGCAGTATTTT.

The chain recombines TRBV7-2 with TRBJ1-5; no reliable D call. This CDR3 region has 14 residues. Germline V gene data show CDR1 as SGHTA and CDR2 as FQGNSA. Trimming removed 3 bases at V and 5 bases at J, with 11 bases between. In nucleotides, the CDR3 is TGTGCCAGCAGCTTGGTCGGTACCGATCAGCCCCAGCATTTT. Protein: CASSLVGTDQPQHF. Full variable domain (remainder filled in from reference TRBV7-2 and TRBJ1-5): GAGVSQSPSNKVTEKGKDVELRCDPISGHTALYWYRQSLGQGLEFLIYFQGNSAPDKSGLPSDRFSAERTGGSVSTLTIQRTQQEDSAVYLCASSLVGTDQPQHFGDGTRLSIL.

The chain combines TRBV6-5 with TRBJ2-7; TRBD1 matches at 7 bases. The V gene's germline CDR1 is MNHEY and CDR2 SVGAGI. The CDR3 runs 15 residues. J lost 6 bases, V lost 5 bases, and 13 bases had no gene match. The CDR3 here is CASSADRVGRGEQYF. The CDR3 DNA reads TGTGCCAGCAGTGCAGACAGGGTTGGAAGGGGCGAGCAGTACTTC.

The chain employs TRBV9 and TRBJ2-2, with D possibly TRBD2 on 5 matching bases. Per germline, CDR1 SGDLS and CDR2 YYNGEE. This CDR3 comprises 14 residues. Trimming removed 0 bases from V and 4 bases from J, with 7 bases in between. CDR3 loop: CASSVEGGTGELFF. The CDR3 DNA sequence: TGTGCCAGCAGCGTAGAAGGAGGCACCGGGGAGCTGTTTTTT.